Only a few counts were recorded for the clone carrying this T cell receptor beta chain. The antigen remains undetermined. The data are from a study of spatial heterogeneity in lung cancer. Study-wide results and caveats: More often at tumor resection than at routine follow-up, ubiquitous expanded tumor TCRs were detected in the blood.

TCRdb processed the 5' RACE reads anew with MiXCR; each CDR3 protein has one entry. The table includes more than 75,000 distinct CDR3 sequences, around 12% detected once. Time point given: sample taken at primary tumor resection. Without sorting, whole RNA was sequenced from tumor, nontumor lung or frozen PBMC. The sequence was obtained from a male donor with early-stage non-small cell lung cancer. This sample comprised PBMCs, obtained at surgery.

The CDR3 DNA sequence: TGTGCCAGCTCTCTCAGGGAAATTTCCACAGATACGCAGTATTTT. Translation gives CASSLREISTDTQYF. The chain links TRBV18 to TRBJ2-3; the D gene is possibly TRBD1 (5 bases). Trimming shortened V by 6 bases and J by 2 bases, and 15 bases separated the two germline ends. Germline CDR1 KGHSH, CDR2 LQKENI. The CDR3 has 15 amino acids. Variable domain in full (rest from reference TRBV18 and TRBJ2-3): NAGVMQNPRHLVRRRGQEARLRCSPMKGHSHVYWYRQLPEEGLKFMVYLQKENIIDESGMPKERFSAEFPKEGPSILRIQQVVRGDSAAYFCASSLREISTDTQYFGPGTRLTVL.